This T cell receptor beta chain emerged from a study of OX40 agonist ivuxolimab in advanced cancers. Study-level results: Clonal expansion was seen in CD4+ and CD8+ blood T cells by week 6 at 0.1 to 3.0 mg/kg.

V was clipped by 4 bases and J by 7 bases, with 14 bases between them. Germline V lookup: CDR1 MDHEN, CDR2 SYDVKM. The CDR3 runs 13 residues. Method: immunoSEQ multiplex PCR; TCRdb's copy keeps in-frame clones and lacks some. The table lists 15,000 to 20,000 clones, about two thirds of them singletons, with approximately 22% in the top ten. As to this clone: What it recognizes is unknown.

Sequenced material: CD4+ or CD8+ T cells sorted from blood, taken in a trial of the OX40 agonist ivuxolimab. The chain employs TRBV28 and TRBJ2-7; D is uncertain. This receptor was obtained from an adult with an advanced solid tumor such as melanoma, head and neck, liver or kidney cancer. Here the CDR3 DNA reads TGTGCCAGCAGTTCTATTTCCGGGCAAGAGCAGTACTTC. Translating gives CASSSISGQEQYF.